The clone carrying this T cell receptor (beta chain) was counted at least ten times. Its antigen is currently unknown. Via MiXCR, TCRdb re-called the 5' RACE reads, giving one row per CDR3 protein. Altogether approximately 590,000 distinct CDR3 sequences are present, roughly 9.5% being singletons, with the ten largest covering around 3%. Per germline, CDR1 LGHDT and CDR2 YNNKEL (reference sequence). The CDR3 sequence is 17 residues long. The ends lost 1 base at V and 6 bases at J; junction bases unmatched: 9. The sample comes from a study of identical twins. The study's findings and limits: Excess sharing by twins proved weaker in beta out-of-frame sequences.

These data were likewise used in another study, on yellow fever vaccine responses in identical twins. From that report: Convergence reportedly seemed to mark part of the twins' vaccine T cell response, with personalization marking the rest.

The sequenced sample was PBMCs. The clonotype originates from a young woman in good health. The chain has TRBV3-1 and TRBJ2-1; 10 bases fit TRBD2. CDR3 region: CASSQGLAGAQGNEQFF. CDR3 coding DNA: TGTGCCAGCAGCCAAGGTCTAGCGGGAGCTCAAGGCAATGAGCAGTTCTTC.